This TCR beta chain was identified during a study of T cells after posttransplantation cyclophosphamide. Cyclophosphamide on days +3 and +4 followed busulfan-fludarabine conditioning and a marrow graft. TCRdb keeps only in-frame clones here, not all; method: immunoSEQ multiplex PCR. The sample has 20,000 or so clones; 85% to 90% are singletons. The CDR3 extends over 16 amino acids. The germline CDR1 and CDR2 sequences are MDHEN and SYDVKM. Trimming left V 3 bases short and J 5 bases short, with 16 bases between. The sequence was collected from a female patient between 30 and 40 years old who received an allogeneic stem cell transplant from an unrelated donor, was CMV-positive, and had no GVHD. Some T cells may have come from the graft donor. V and J are TRBV28 and TRBJ2-2; D unresolved. The specimen was PBMCs, collected after allogeneic stem cell transplant with posttransplant cyclophosphamide. DNA for the CDR3: TGTGCCAGCAGTTTCCGTCGTCGGGTAAAAACCGGGGAGCTGTTTTTT. This sequence encodes CASSFRRRVKTGELFF.